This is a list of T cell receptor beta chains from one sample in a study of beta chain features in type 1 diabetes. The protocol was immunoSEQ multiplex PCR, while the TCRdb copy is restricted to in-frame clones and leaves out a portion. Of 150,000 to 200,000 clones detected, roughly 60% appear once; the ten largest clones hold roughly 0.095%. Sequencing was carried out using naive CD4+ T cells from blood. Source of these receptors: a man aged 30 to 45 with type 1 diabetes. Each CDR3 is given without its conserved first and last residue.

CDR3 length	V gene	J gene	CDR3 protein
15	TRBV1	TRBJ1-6	TSSPTSPEEDNSPLH
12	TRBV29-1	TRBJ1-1	SVAAGRMNTEAF
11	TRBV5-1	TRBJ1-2	ASSTDRGYGYT
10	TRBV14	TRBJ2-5	ASSQVTETQY
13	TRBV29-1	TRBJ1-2	SVGTTGVEGPGYT
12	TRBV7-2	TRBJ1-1	ASSLVRVNTEAF
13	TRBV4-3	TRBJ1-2	ASSQATGTRSGYT
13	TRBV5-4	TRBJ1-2	ASSLNRGLNYGYT
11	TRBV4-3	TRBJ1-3	ASSQEGGNTIY
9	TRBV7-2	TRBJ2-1	ASSAYNEQF
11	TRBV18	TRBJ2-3	ASSHGGTDTQY
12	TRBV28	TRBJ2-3	ASSSPRVGDTQY
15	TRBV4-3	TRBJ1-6	ASSQSYYQGDNSPLH
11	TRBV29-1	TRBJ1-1	SVERDRALGAF
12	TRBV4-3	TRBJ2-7	ASSQDSGSYEQY
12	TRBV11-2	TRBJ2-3	ASSLFRRADTQY
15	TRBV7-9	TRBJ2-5	ASSLGWSGQGGETQY
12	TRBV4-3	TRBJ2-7	ASSQDQEGYEQY
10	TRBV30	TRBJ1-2	AWSATGTGYT
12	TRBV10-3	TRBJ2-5	AIRRELGGETQY
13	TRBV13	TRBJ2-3	ASSPAGASTDTQY
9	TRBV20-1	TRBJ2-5	SARAQETQY
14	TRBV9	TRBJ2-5	ASSVFGQGKQETQY
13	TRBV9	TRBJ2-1	ASSPRGGGADEQF
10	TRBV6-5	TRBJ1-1	ASSRWNTEAF
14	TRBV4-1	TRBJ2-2	ASSLQGSTNTGELF
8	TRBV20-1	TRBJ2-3	SPDGDTQY
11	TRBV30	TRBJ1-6	AWSPQGTSPLH
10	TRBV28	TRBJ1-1	ASSKRQSEAF
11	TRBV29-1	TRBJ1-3	SVEQGAGNTIY
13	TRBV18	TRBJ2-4	ASSPPSGRDTDKY
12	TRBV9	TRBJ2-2	ASSATTRPGELF
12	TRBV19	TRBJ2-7	ASSPRTGGFEQY
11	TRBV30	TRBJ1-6	AWSGTGYSPLH
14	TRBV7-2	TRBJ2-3	ASSLAEAGGTDTQY
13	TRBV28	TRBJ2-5	ASSLRGANRETQY
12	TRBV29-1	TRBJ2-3	SVEPGGHTDTQY
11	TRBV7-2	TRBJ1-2	ASSLDANYGYT
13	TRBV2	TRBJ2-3	ASSVLTLSTDTQY
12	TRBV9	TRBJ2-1	ASSPRGGNNEQF
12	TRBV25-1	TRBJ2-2	ASSDWAEYGELF